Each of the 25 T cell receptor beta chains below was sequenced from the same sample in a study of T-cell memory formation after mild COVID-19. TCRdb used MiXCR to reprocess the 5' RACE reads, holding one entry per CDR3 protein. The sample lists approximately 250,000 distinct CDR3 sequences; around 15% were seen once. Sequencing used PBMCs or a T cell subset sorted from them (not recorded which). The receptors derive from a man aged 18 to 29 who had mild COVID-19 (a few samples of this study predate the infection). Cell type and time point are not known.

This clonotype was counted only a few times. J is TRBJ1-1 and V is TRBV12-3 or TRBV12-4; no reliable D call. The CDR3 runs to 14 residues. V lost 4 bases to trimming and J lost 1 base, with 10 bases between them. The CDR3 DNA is TGTGCCAGCAGTTCTCAGCGGGGGAACACTGAAGCTTTCTTT. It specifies CASSSQRGNTEAFF.

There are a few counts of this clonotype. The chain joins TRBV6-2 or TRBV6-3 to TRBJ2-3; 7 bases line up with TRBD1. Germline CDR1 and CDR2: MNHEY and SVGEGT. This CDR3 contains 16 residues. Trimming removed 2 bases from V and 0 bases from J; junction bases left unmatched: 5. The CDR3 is CASSYATGVSTDTQYF. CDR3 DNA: TGTGCCAGCAGTTACGCCACAGGGGTGAGCACAGATACGCAGTATTTT.

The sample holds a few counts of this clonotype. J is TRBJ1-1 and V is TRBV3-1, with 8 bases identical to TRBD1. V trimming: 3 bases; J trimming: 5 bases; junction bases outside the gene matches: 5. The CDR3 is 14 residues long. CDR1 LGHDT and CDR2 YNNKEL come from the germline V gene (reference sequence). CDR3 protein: CASSQHRGTTEAFF. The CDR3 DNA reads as TGTGCCAGCAGCCAGCACAGGGGGACTACTGAAGCTTTCTTT. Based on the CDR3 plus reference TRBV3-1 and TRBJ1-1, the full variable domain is DTAVSQTPKYLVTQMGNDKSIKCEQNLGHDTMYWYKQDSKKFLKIMFSYNNKELIINETVPNRFSPKSPDKAHLNLHINSLELGDSAVYFCASSQHRGTTEAFFGQGTRLTVV.

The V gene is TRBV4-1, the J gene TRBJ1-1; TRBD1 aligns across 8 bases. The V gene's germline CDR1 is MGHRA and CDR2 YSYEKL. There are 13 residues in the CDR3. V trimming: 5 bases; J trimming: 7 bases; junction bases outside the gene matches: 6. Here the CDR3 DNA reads TGCGCCAGCAGCTCCGGACAGGGCCTTGAAGCTTTCTTT. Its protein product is CASSSGQGLEAFF.

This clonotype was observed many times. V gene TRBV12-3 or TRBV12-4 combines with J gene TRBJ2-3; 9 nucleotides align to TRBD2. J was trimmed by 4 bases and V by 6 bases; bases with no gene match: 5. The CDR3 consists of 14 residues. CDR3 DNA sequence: TGTGCCAGCAGCCTTAGCGGGGGATCAGATACGCAGTATTTT. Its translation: CASSLSGGSDTQYF.

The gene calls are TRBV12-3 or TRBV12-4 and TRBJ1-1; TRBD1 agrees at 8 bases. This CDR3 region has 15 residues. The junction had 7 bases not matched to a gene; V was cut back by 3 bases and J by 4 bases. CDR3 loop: CASSFPQGASTEAFF. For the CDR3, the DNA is TGTGCCAGCAGTTTCCCTCAGGGGGCGAGCACTGAAGCTTTCTTT.

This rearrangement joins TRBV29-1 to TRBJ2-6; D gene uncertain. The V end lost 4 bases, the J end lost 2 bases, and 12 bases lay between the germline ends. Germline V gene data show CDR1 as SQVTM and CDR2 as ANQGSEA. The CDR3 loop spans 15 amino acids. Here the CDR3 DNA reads TGCAGCGTTGGCGGTTCGCCCCCTGGGGCCAACGTCCTGACTTTC. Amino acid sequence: CSVGGSPPGANVLTF.

The CDR3 spells CASRQRPSSNTEAFF. In nucleotides, the CDR3 is TGCGCCAGCAGACAAAGACCGTCGAGTAACACTGAAGCTTTCTTT. The J gene is TRBJ1-1, the V gene TRBV5-1; D gene uncertain. CDR1 and CDR2 from the germline V gene are SGHRS and YFSETQ. The length of the CDR3 is 15 residues. The V gene lost 5 bases and the J gene lost 2 bases, with 16 bases spanning the gap.

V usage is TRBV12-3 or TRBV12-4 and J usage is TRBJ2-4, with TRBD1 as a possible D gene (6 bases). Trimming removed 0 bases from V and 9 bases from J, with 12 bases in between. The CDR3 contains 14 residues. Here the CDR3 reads CASSLAGAGTIQYF. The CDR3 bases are TGTGCCAGCAGTTTAGCGGGGGCAGGGACCATTCAGTACTTC.

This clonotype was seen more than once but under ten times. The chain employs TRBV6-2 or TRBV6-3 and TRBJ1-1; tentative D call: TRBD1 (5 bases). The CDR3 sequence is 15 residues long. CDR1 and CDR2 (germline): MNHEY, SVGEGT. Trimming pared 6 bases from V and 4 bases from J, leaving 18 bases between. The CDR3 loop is CASSWPGPFFTEAFF. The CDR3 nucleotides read TGTGCCAGCAGCTGGCCGGGGCCCTTCTTCACTGAAGCTTTCTTT.

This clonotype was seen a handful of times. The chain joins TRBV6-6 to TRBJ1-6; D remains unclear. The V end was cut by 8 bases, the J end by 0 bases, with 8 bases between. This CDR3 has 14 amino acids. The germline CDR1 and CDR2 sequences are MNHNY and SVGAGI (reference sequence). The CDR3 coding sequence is TGTGCCAGCTCGCGGGTCTCCTATAATTCACCCCTCCACTTT. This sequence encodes CASSRVSYNSPLHF.

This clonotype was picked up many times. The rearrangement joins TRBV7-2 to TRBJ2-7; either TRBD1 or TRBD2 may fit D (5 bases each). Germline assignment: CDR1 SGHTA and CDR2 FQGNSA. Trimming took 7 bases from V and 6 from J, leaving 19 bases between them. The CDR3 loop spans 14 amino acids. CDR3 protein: CASTSTGHGGEQYF. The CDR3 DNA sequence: TGTGCCAGCACCTCGACGGGGCATGGAGGCGAGCAGTACTTC.

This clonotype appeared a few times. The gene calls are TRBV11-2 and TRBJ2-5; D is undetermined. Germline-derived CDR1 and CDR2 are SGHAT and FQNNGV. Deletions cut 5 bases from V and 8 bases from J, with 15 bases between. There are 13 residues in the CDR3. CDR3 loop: CASSIGARFTQYF. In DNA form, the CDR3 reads TGTGCCAGCAGCATTGGCGCGAGGTTCACCCAGTACTTC. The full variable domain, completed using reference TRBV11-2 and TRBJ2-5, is EAGVAQSPRYKIIEKRQSVAFWCNPISGHATLYWYQQILGQGPKLLIQFQNNGVVDDSQLPKDRFSAERLKGVDSTLKIQPAKLEDSAVYLCASSIGARFTQYFGPGTRLLVL.

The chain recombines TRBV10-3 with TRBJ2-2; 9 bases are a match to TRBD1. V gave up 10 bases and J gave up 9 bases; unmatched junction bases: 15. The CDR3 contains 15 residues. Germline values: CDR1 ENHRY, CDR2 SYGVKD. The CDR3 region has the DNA TGTGCCACCCGAGGCGTGACAGGGGGGCACCGGGAGCTGTTTTTT. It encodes CATRGVTGGHRELFF.

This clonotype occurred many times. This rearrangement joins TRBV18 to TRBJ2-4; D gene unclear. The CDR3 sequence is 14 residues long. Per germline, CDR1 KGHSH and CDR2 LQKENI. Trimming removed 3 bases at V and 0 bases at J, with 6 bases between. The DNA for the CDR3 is TGTGCCAGCTCACCGCCAGAAGCCAAAAACATTCAGTACTTC. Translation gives CASSPPEAKNIQYF.

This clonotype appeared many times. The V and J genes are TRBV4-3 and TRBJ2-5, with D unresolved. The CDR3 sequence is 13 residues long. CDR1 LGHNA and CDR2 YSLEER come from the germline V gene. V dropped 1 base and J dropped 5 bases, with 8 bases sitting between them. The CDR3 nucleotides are TGCGCCAGCAGCCAAGGTGCTTCGGAGACCCAGTACTTC. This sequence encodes CASSQGASETQYF.

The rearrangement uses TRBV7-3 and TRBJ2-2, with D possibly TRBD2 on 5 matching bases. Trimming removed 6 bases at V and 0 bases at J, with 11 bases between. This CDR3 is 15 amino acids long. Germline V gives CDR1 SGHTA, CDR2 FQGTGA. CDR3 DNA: TGTGCCAGCAGTCAGCGGACTGCGAACACCGGGGAGCTGTTTTTT. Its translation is CASSQRTANTGELFF.

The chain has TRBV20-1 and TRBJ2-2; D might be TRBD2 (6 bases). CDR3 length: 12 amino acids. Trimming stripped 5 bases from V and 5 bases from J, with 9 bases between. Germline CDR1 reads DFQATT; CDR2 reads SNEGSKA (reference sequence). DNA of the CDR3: TGCAGTGCTTGGGACTCTACCGGGGAGCTGTTTTTT. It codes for CSAWDSTGELFF.

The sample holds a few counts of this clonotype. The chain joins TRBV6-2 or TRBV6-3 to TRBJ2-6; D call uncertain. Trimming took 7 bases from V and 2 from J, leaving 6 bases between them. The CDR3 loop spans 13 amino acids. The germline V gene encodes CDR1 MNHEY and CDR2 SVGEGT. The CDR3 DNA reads TGTGCCAGCACCGACCCTGGGGCCAACGTCCTGACTTTC. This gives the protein CASTDPGANVLTF.

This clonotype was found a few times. Written as DNA, the CDR3 is TGCGCCACCCTAACAGGGGTCTACGAAGATGAGCAGTTCTTC. Protein: CATLTGVYEDEQFF. The genes are TRBV10-2 and TRBJ2-1; 7 bases align to TRBD1. Germline V gene data show CDR1 as WSHSY and CDR2 as SAAADI. The CDR3 has 14 amino acids. Germline trimming cut 10 bases from V and 8 bases from J; bases unmatched to any gene: 14.

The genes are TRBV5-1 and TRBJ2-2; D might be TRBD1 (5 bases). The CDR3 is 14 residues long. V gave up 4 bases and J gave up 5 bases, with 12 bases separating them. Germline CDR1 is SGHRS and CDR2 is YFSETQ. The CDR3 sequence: CASSAKTDTGELFF. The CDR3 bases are TGCGCCAGCAGCGCCAAGACAGATACCGGGGAGCTGTTTTTT.

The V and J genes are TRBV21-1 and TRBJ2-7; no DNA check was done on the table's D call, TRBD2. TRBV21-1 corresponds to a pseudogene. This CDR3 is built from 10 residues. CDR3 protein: CPSRGGEQYV. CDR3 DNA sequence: TGTCCCAGCCGGGGGGGAGAGCAGTACGTC.

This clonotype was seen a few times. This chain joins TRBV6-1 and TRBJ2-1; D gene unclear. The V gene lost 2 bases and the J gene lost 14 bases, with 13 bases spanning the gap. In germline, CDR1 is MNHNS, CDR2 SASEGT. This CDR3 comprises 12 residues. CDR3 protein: CASSEYTRAKFF. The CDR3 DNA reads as TGTGCCAGCAGTGAATACACCCGAGCCAAGTTCTTC.

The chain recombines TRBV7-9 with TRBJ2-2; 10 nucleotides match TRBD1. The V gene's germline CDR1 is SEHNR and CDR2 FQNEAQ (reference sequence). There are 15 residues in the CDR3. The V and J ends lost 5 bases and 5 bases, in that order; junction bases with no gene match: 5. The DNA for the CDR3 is TGTGCCAGCAGCCCACCGGGACAGGGGACCGGGGAGCTGTTTTTT. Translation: CASSPPGQGTGELFF.

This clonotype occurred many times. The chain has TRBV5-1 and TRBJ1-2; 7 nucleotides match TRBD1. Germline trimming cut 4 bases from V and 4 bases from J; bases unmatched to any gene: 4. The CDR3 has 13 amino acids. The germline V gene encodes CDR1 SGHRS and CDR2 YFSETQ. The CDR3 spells CASSRDSSYGYTF. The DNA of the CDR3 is TGCGCCAGCAGCAGGGACAGTTCCTATGGCTACACCTTC. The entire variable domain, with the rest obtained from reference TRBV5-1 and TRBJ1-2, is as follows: KAGVTQTPRYLIKTRGQQVTLSCSPISGHRSVSWYQQTPGQGLQFLFEYFSETQRNKGNFPGRFSGRQFSNSRSEMNVSTLELGDSALYLCASSRDSSYGYTFGSGTRLTVV.